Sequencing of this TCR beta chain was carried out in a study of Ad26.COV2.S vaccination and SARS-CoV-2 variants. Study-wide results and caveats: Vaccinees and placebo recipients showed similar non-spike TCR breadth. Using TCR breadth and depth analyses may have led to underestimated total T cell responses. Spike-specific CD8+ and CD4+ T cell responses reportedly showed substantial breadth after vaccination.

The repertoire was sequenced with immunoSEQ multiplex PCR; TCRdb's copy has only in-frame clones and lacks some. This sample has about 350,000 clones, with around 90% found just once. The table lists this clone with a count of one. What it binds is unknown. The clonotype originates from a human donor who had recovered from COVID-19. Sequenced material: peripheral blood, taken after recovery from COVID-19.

Here the CDR3 DNA reads TGTGCCAGCAGCAAAAAGGCCCAGAACACCGGGGAGCTGTTTTTT. Translating gives CASSKKAQNTGELFF. The chain recombines TRBV6-6 with TRBJ2-2; D not resolved. The CDR3 has 15 amino acids. With 6 bases removed from V and 1 base from J, the gap between germline ends came to 12 bases. Germline V lookup: CDR1 MNHNY, CDR2 SVGAGI (reference sequence).